This TCR beta chain came from a study of T cell changes during pregnancy in multiple sclerosis. Only in-frame clones appear in the TCRdb table, and some are missing; sequencing was by immunoSEQ multiplex PCR. This sample has some 50,000 clones; roughly 94% occur once, and the top ten carry under 7%. V gave up 3 bases and J gave up 3 bases; unmatched junction bases: 4. CDR1 and CDR2 (germline): MRHNA, SNTAGT. The CDR3 is 15 residues long. The source of this sequence is a female donor with multiple sclerosis, enrolled in a pregnancy study. The chain couples TRBV6-4 to TRBJ2-1; TRBD2 matches 8 bases. The sequencing used CD8+ T cells from peripheral blood mononuclear cells, collected in the first trimester of pregnancy. The DNA of the CDR3 is TGTGCCAGCAGTGAACTAGCGGCATTCTACAATGAGCAGTTCTTC. Its translation: CASSELAAFYNEQFF.